These 25 T cell receptor beta chains originate from one sample sequenced in a study of cytomegalovirus exposure and HLA in healthy donors. The PCR ran on 60 Vbeta and 13 Jbeta primers. Some clones are missing from TCRdb's copy, which holds only in-frame ones; the method was immunoSEQ multiplex PCR. Among about 200,000 clones listed, almost 85% were seen once. The specimen was PBMCs. Every receptor here comes from a woman between 50 and 59 years old in good health and CMV-seronegative.

V usage is TRBV5-1 and J usage is TRBJ2-2; D might be TRBD1 (5 bases). The CDR3 is 14 residues long. The germline gives CDR1 SGHRS, CDR2 YFSETQ. V dropped 7 bases and J dropped 0 bases, with 10 bases sitting between them. The CDR3 spells CASLRAPNTGELFF. CDR3 nucleotide sequence: TGCGCCAGCCTCAGGGCTCCGAACACCGGGGAGCTGTTTTTT.

DNA for the CDR3: TGTGCCACCCACGGACTAGCGGGAGGGAGATACGAGCAGTACTTC. It is translated as CATHGLAGGRYEQYF. V and J are TRBV28 and TRBJ2-7, with TRBD2 identical over 15 bases. The V gene's germline CDR1 is MDHEN and CDR2 SYDVKM. The CDR3 spans 15 residues. The V gene end was trimmed by 10 bases and the J gene end by 4 bases; junction bases not matched to a gene: 8.

The chain couples TRBV14 to TRBJ2-1; D is perhaps TRBD2 (5 bases). This CDR3 has 15 residues. V lost 1 base and J 8 bases, leaving 15 bases between the germline ends. Per the germline V gene, CDR1 is SGHDN and CDR2 is FVKESK. CDR3 sequence (DNA): TGTGCCAGCAGCCAAGTCGACGGGGTCAGAGATGAGCAGTTCTTC. Amino acids: CASSQVDGVRDEQFF.

The rearrangement uses TRBV18 and TRBJ2-5; D not certain. The V and J ends lost 0 bases and 0 bases respectively, with 5 bases between them. This CDR3 has 14 residues. CDR1 and CDR2 from the germline V gene are KGHSH and LQKENI. The CDR3 DNA is TGTGCCAGCTCACCACCGGAGTACCAAGAGACCCAGTACTTC. Its protein product is CASSPPEYQETQYF.

This clone was seen only once. The rearrangement links TRBV11-2 to TRBJ2-1; 7 nucleotides align to TRBD2. The CDR3 consists of 16 residues. Germline CDR1 SGHAT, CDR2 FQNNGV. After removal of 1 base from V and 1 base from J, the junction contained 4 bases not matched to a gene. The CDR3 here is CASSLVVGGSYNEQFF. The CDR3 region has the DNA TGTGCCAGCAGCTTAGTGGTGGGAGGGTCCTACAATGAGCAGTTCTTC.

The chain combines TRBV9 with TRBJ2-1; 11 bases are a match to TRBD2. This CDR3 comprises 16 residues. With 3 bases clipped from V and 4 bases from J, the junction kept 6 bases outside the gene matches. Germline CDR1 reads SGDLS; CDR2 reads YYNGEE. CDR3 residues: CASSASGTSGYNEQFF. The DNA for the CDR3 is TGTGCCAGCAGCGCCAGCGGGACTAGCGGTTACAATGAGCAGTTCTTC. The full variable domain, in which reference TRBV9 and TRBJ2-1 provide the parts outside the CDR3, is DSGVTQTPKHLITATGQRVTLRCSPRSGDLSVYWYQQSLDQGLQFLIQYYNGEERAKGNILERFSAQQFPDLHSELNLSSLELGDSALYFCASSASGTSGYNEQFFGPGTRLTVL.

This clone was detected a few times. The chain links TRBV14 to TRBJ2-1, with unresolved D. V lost 1 base and J 9 bases, leaving 16 bases between the germline ends. The length of the CDR3 is 15 residues. CDR1 and CDR2 (germline): SGHDN, FVKESK. DNA for the CDR3: TGTGCCAGCAGCCAAGTTTTTCGTCTAGTCGGTGAGCAGTTCTTC. Amino acid sequence: CASSQVFRLVGEQFF.

This chain's CDR3 is CASSLIRTSAGNEQFF. The CDR3 nucleotides read TGTGCCAGCAGCTTAATCAGAACTAGCGCGGGCAATGAGCAGTTCTTC. J is TRBJ2-1 and V is TRBV7-3; 7 bases are a match to TRBD2. In germline, CDR1 is SGHTA, CDR2 FQGTGA. The J segment lost 6 bases and the V segment lost 1 base, leaving 9 bases of the junction unmatched. The CDR3 has 16 amino acids.

The V gene is TRBV27, the J gene TRBJ1-1; 7 positions match TRBD1. CDR1 and CDR2 (germline): MNHEY, SMNVEV (reference sequence). CDR3 length equals 14 residues. Unmatched junction bases numbered 8, after V lost 5 bases and J lost 5 bases. The CDR3 loop reads CASSTQGVGTEAFF. DNA of the CDR3: TGTGCCAGCAGTACTCAGGGGGTCGGGACTGAAGCTTTCTTT.

This rearrangement joins TRBV4-1 to TRBJ2-5, with 15 nucleotides matching TRBD2. Germline loops: CDR1 MGHRA, CDR2 YSYEKL. The CDR3 is made up of 15 amino acids. The V and J ends lost 4 bases and 5 bases, in that order; junction bases with no gene match: 2. The CDR3 here is CASSPGTSGRETQYF. The CDR3 DNA sequence: TGCGCCAGCAGCCCCGGGACTAGCGGGAGGGAGACCCAGTACTTC.

This chain uses TRBV11-2 with TRBJ2-7; D possibly corresponds to TRBD1 (6 bases). Germline lookup yields CDR1 SGHAT and CDR2 FQNNGV. The ends were cut back, 0 bases at V and 7 bases at J, with 13 bases in the middle. The CDR3 is made up of 14 amino acids. CDR3 bases: TGTGCCAGCAGCTTAGAATGGGTACAGGGAGAGCAGTACTTC. It is translated as CASSLEWVQGEQYF.

This clone appeared a few times. V gene TRBV27 combines with J gene TRBJ1-4, with TRBD1 as a possible D gene (6 bases). Germline CDR1 reads MNHEY; CDR2 reads SMNVEV (reference sequence). This CDR3 is built from 15 residues. Trimming took off 2 bases at V and 8 bases at J, with 15 bases between the two ends. As DNA, the CDR3 is TGTGCCAGCAGTTTAACAGGGTTCGGAGTAGAAAAACTGTTTTTT. Protein product: CASSLTGFGVEKLFF.

The rearrangement uses TRBV5-1 and TRBJ1-2; 11 bases are a match to TRBD1. The V segment lost 4 bases and the J segment 7 bases; nucleotides outside the gene matches: 3. Germline V gene data show CDR1 as SGHRS and CDR2 as YFSETQ. The CDR3 extends over 13 amino acids. CDR3 protein: CASSPDRGPGYTF. CDR3 nucleotide sequence: TGCGCCAGCAGCCCGGACAGGGGGCCTGGCTACACCTTC.

V gene TRBV28 combines with J gene TRBJ1-1; possible D gene TRBD1, 5 bases. Trimming cost V 4 bases and J 0 bases, with 15 bases left between them. This CDR3 comprises 16 residues. CDR1 is MDHEN, CDR2 SYDVKM, per germline. The CDR3 loop reads CASSSAVTVLNTEAFF. DNA for the CDR3: TGTGCCAGCAGTTCCGCGGTGACAGTCTTGAACACTGAAGCTTTCTTT.

The V gene is TRBV29-1, the J gene TRBJ2-3, with D possibly being TRBD1 (6 bases). Trimming cost V 4 bases and J 3 bases, with 14 bases left between them. The CDR3 has 14 residues. Germline-derived CDR1 and CDR2 are SQVTM and ANQGSEA. In DNA form, the CDR3 reads TGCAGCGTTGTACAGGGCGCTGAGACAGATACGCAGTATTTT. Its translation is CSVVQGAETDTQYF.

V and J are TRBV9 and TRBJ1-5; 7 positions agree with TRBD1. Germline V gene lookup returns CDR1 SGDLS and CDR2 YYNGEE. This CDR3 comprises 15 residues. Trimming took 3 bases from V and 4 from J; bases not matched to a gene: 7. In DNA form, the CDR3 reads TGTGCCAGCAGCGCAGGGGGACAAGGGAATCAGCCCCAGCATTTT. Encoded protein: CASSAGGQGNQPQHF.

The chain combines TRBV5-1 with TRBJ1-1; possibly TRBD1 for D (5 bases). The V end lost 4 bases, the J end lost 1 base, and 20 bases lay between the germline ends. The CDR3 runs to 17 residues. CDR1 is SGHRS and CDR2 is YFSETQ in the germline V gene. The CDR3 is CASSTMAGRKTNTEAFF. The CDR3 DNA reads TGCGCCAGCAGCACCATGGCAGGGCGAAAAACGAACACTGAAGCTTTCTTT.

The gene calls are TRBV5-4 and TRBJ2-1; 10 nucleotides match TRBD2. The germline V gene has CDR1 SGHNT and CDR2 YYREEE (reference sequence). V shed 3 bases and J 5 bases; nucleotides not matched to a gene: 8. The CDR3 has 16 residues. CDR3: CASSSTSGFRDNEQFF. CDR3 DNA: TGTGCCAGCAGCTCGACTAGCGGGTTCCGCGACAATGAGCAGTTCTTC.

J is TRBJ2-7 and V is TRBV5-6, with TRBD1 as a possible D gene (6 bases). Trimming shortened V by 1 base and J by 1 base, and 9 bases separated the two germline ends. The CDR3 runs 14 residues. In germline, CDR1 is SGHDT, CDR2 YYEEEE. The CDR3 DNA sequence: TGTGCCAGCAGCTTGAAACAGGGATCCTACGAGCAGTACTTC. Residues: CASSLKQGSYEQYF.

The genes are TRBV2 and TRBJ1-5; 7 positions match TRBD1. Losses at the gene ends were 3 bases for V and 5 bases for J; bases not matched to a gene: 4. Germline V gene lookup returns CDR1 SNHLY and CDR2 FYNNEI. The CDR3 runs to 14 residues. CDR3 in amino acids: CASSDRQGDQPQHF. The CDR3 coding sequence is TGTGCCAGCAGTGACAGGCAGGGGGATCAGCCCCAGCATTTT.

The chain joins TRBV6-4 to TRBJ2-2; tentatively, D is TRBD2 (6 bases). Per germline, CDR1 MRHNA and CDR2 SNTAGT. Trimming took 5 bases from V and 0 from J, leaving 13 bases between them. There are 16 residues in the CDR3. CDR3 loop: CASSRESGTNTGELFF. CDR3 in DNA: TGTGCCAGCAGTCGGGAGTCGGGTACGAACACCGGGGAGCTGTTTTTT.

The chain joins TRBV5-8 to TRBJ2-7, with D possibly TRBD1 on 6 matching bases. Per the germline V gene, CDR1 is SGHTS and CDR2 is YDEGEE. This CDR3 has 14 amino acids. V was trimmed by 5 bases and J by 1 base, leaving 13 bases between them. The CDR3, as DNA: TGTGCCAGCAGTCGAACAGGGTATTCCTACGAGCAGTACTTC. It encodes CASSRTGYSYEQYF.

The chain couples TRBV28 to TRBJ2-3; 8 nucleotides agree with TRBD1. CDR3 length: 15 residues. Germline V CDR1 and CDR2: MDHEN, SYDVKM. Trimming cost V 6 bases and J 5 bases; bases outside gene matches: 10. For the CDR3, the DNA is TGTGCCAGCAGAGCACCGGGACAGGCGATAGATACGCAGTATTTT. This sequence encodes CASRAPGQAIDTQYF.

The chain links TRBV28 to TRBJ2-5; 14 nucleotides align to TRBD2. The CDR3 totals 19 residues. With 1 base clipped from V and 1 base from J, the junction kept 8 bases outside the gene matches. The V gene's germline CDR1 is MDHEN and CDR2 SYDVKM. CDR3 region: CASSLSGLAGGGGQETQYF. CDR3 nucleotides: TGTGCCAGCAGTTTATCCGGACTAGCGGGAGGCGGGGGCCAAGAGACCCAGTACTTC.

The chain carries TRBV29-1 and TRBJ1-1, with a possible D match to TRBD1 (5 bases). CDR1 SQVTM and CDR2 ANQGSEA come from the germline V gene. This CDR3 region has 12 residues. Trimming shortened V by 4 bases and J by 1 base, and 7 bases separated the two germline ends. The CDR3 nucleotides read TGCAGCGTTGTTACAGGGAACACTGAAGCTTTCTTT. It is translated as CSVVTGNTEAFF.